This T cell receptor beta chain comes out of a study of blood T cell repertoires in COVID-19. Overall study context: The study drew acute and convalescent COVID-19 samples from the United States, Italy and Spain. The analysed material was cDNA or gDNA that came from T cells, B-cell-depleted T cells, or PBMCs.

Authors' processing steps: Nucleated cell counts were estimated from reference gene primer amplification. The method was immunoSEQ multiplex PCR; TCRdb's version includes in-frame clones alone and lacks a portion of them. From that table come the V and J calls and clone size; the DNA was used to work out D and trimming. The table shows roughly 100,000 clones, with 80% to 90% occurring only once. The TCR was taken from a woman aged 55-69 years with acute or convalescent COVID-19. Sequenced: peripheral blood.

The CDR3, as DNA: TGTGCCAGCAGCTTAGCAGGGATCGGGACCTACAATGAGCAGTTCTTC. Protein sequence: CASSLAGIGTYNEQFF. This chain joins TRBV7-2 and TRBJ2-1; weak D call: TRBD2 (5 bases). CDR1 SGHTA and CDR2 FQGNSA come from the germline V gene. V gave up 0 bases and J gave up 2 bases, with 11 bases separating them. This CDR3 has 16 residues.